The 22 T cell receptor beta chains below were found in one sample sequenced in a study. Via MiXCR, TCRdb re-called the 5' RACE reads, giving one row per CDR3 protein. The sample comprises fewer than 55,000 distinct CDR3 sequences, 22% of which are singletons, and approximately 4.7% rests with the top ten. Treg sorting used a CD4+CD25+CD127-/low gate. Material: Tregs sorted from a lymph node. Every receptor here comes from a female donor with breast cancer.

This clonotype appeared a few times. As DNA, the CDR3 is TGTGCCAGCAGCCCCCTAGGACTAGCGGGAGGCGGGGGTGAGCAGTACTTC. Translated: CASSPLGLAGGGGEQYF. The chain links TRBV7-9 to TRBJ2-7; 14 nucleotides align to TRBD2. Germline V gives CDR1 SEHNR, CDR2 FQNEAQ (reference sequence). After removal of 5 bases from V and 7 bases from J, the junction contained 13 bases not matched to a gene. The CDR3 is 17 residues long.

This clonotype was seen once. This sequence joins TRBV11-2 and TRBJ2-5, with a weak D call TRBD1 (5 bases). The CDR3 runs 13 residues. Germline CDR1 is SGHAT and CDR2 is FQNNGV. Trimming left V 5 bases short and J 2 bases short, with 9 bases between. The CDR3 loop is CASSTDRQETQYF. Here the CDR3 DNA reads TGTGCCAGCAGCACCGACAGACAAGAGACCCAGTACTTC. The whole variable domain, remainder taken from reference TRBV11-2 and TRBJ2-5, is EAGVAQSPRYKIIEKRQSVAFWCNPISGHATLYWYQQILGQGPKLLIQFQNNGVVDDSQLPKDRFSAERLKGVDSTLKIQPAKLEDSAVYLCASSTDRQETQYFGPGTRLLVL.

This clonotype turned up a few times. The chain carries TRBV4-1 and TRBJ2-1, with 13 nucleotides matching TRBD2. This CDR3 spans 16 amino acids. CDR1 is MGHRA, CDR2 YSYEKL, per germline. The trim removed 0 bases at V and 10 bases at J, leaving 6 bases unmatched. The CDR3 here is CASSQEGGLAGAEQFF. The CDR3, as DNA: TGCGCCAGCAGCCAAGAAGGAGGACTAGCGGGAGCCGAGCAGTTCTTC.

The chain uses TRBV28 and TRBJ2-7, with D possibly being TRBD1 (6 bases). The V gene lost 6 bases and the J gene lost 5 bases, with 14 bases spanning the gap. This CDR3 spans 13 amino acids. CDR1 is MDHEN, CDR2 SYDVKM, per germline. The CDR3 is CASSPAGVHEQYF. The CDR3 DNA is TGTGCCAGCAGCCCGGCAGGGGTCCACGAGCAGTACTTC.

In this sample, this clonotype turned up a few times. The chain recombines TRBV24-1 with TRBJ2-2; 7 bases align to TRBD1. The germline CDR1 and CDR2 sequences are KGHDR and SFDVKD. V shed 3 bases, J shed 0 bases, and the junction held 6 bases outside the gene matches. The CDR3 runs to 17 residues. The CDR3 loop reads CATSDLQGPSNTGELFF. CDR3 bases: TGTGCCACCAGTGATCTACAGGGGCCCTCGAACACCGGGGAGCTGTTTTTT.

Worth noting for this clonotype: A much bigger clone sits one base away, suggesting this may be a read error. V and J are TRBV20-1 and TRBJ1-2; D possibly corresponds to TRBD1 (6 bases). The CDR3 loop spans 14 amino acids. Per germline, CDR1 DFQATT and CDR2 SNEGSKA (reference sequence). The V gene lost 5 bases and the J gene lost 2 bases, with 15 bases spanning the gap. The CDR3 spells CSAGGTPGNYGYTF. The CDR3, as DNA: TGCAGTGCTGGAGGGACACCGGGAAACTATGGCTACACCTTC.

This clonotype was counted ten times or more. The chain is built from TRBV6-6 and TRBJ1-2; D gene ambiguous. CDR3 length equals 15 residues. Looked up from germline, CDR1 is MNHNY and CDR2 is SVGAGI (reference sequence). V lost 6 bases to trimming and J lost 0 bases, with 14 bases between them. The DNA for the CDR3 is TGTGCCAGCAGACCGGACGGAAACCCTAACTATGGCTACACCTTC. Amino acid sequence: CASRPDGNPNYGYTF.

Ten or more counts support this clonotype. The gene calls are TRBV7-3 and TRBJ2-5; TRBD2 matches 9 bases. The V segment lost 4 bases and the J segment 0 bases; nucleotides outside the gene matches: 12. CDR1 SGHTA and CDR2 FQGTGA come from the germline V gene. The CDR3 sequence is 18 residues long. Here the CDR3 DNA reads TGTGCCAGCAGCTCCGGGACTAGCAGCCGTTGGTACCAAGAGACCCAGTACTTC. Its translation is CASSSGTSSRWYQETQYF.

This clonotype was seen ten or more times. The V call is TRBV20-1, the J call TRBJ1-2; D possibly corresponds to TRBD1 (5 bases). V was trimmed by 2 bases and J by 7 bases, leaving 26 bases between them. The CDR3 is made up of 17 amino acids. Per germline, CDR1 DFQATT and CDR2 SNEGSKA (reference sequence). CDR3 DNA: TGCAGTGCTAGAAGAGGGATTTGGGGGGGGAGAACCCTTGGCTACACCTTC. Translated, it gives CSARRGIWGGRTLGYTF.

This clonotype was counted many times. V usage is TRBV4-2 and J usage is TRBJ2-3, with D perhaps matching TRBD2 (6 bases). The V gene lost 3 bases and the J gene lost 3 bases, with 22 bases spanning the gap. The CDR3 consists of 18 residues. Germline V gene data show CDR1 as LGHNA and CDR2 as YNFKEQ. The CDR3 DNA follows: TGTGCCAGCAGCCACCTAATAATCCGGGACTTTGGTACAGATACGCAGTATTTT. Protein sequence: CASSHLIIRDFGTDTQYF.

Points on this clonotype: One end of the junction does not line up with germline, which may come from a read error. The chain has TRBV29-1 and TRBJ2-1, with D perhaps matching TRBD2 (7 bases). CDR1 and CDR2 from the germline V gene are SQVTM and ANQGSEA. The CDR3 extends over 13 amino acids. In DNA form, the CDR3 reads TGCAGCGTCGACCTGGGGAGGGACAATGAGCAGTCCTTC. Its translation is CSVDLGRDNEQSF.

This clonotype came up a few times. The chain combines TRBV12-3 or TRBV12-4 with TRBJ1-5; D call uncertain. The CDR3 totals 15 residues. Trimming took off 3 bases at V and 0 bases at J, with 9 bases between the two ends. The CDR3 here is CASSLGSNSNQPQHF. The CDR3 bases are TGTGCCAGCAGTTTGGGTTCGAATAGCAATCAGCCCCAGCATTTT.

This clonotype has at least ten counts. The CDR3 sequence is CSVADTGETQYF. CDR3 sequence (DNA): TGCAGCGTGGCTGATACTGGAGAGACCCAGTACTTC. V is TRBV29-1 and J is TRBJ2-5; D not certain. The ends were cut back, 6 bases at V and 4 bases at J, with 12 bases in the middle. Per germline, CDR1 SQVTM and CDR2 ANQGSEA. The CDR3 loop spans 12 amino acids.

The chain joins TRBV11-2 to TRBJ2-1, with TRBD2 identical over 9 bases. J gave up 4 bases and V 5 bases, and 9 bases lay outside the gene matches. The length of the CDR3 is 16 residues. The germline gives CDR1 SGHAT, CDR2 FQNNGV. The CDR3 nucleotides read TGTGCCAGCAGCGCGGGGGGACTAGCTAAGTACAATGAGCAGTTCTTC. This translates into CASSAGGLAKYNEQFF.

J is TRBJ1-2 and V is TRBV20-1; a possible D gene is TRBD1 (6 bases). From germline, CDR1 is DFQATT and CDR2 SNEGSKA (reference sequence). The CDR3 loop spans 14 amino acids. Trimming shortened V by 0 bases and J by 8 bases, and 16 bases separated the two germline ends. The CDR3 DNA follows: TGCAGTGCTAGAGACCTCCCGGGGGCAAGGGGCTACACCTTC. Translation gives CSARDLPGARGYTF.

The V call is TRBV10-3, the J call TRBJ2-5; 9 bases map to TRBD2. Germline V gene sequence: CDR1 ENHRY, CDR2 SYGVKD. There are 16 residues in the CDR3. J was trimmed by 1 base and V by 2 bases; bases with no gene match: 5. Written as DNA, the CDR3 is TGTGCCATCAGTGAGATGGCGGGGGGGACCCAAGAGACCCAGTACTTC. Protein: CAISEMAGGTQETQYF.

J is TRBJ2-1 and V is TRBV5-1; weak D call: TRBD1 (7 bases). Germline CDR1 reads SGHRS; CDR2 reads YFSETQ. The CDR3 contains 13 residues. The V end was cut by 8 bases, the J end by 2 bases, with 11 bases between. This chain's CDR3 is CASQGGAYNEQFF. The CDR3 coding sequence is TGCGCCAGTCAGGGGGGCGCCTACAATGAGCAGTTCTTC.

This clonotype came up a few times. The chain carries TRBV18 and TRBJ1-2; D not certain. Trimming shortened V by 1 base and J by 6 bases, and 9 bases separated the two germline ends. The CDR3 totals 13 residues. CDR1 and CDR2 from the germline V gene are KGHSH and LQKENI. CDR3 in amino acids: CASSPRERNGYTF. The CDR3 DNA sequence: TGTGCCAGCTCACCACGGGAGCGAAATGGCTACACCTTC.

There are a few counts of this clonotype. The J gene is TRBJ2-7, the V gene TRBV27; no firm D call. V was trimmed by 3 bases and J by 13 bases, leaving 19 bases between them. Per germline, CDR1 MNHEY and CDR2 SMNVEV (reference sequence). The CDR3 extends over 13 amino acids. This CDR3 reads CASSLGFSAPRYF. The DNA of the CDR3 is TGTGCCAGCAGTTTGGGGTTTTCGGCCCCTCGATACTTC.

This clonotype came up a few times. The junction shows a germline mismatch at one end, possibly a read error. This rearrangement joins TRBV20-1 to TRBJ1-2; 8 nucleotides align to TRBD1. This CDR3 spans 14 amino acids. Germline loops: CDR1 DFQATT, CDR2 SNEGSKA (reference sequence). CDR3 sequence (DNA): TGCGGTGCCCCAGACAGGGGAGCTAACTATGGCTACACCTTC. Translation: CGAPDRGANYGYTF.

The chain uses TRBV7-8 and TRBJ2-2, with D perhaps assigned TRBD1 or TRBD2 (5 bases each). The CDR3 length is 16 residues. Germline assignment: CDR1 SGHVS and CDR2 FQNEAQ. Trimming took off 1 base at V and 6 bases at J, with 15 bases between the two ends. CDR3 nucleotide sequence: TGTGCCAGCAGCTTAGGGGGCTCCGGGGCCCCCGGGGAGCTGTTTTTT. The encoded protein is CASSLGGSGAPGELFF.

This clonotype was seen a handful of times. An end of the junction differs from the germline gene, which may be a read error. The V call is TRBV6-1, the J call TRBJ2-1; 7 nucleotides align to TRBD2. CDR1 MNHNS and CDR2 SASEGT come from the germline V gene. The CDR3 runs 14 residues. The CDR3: CTSSETSEVGEQFF. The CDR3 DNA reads TGTACCAGCAGTGAAACTAGCGAAGTTGGTGAGCAGTTCTTC.